The source of this TCR beta chain is a study of cytomegalovirus exposure and HLA in healthy donors. Regarding this clone: Its cognate antigen is unknown.

Study observations and caveats: In a later analysis, donors in an Asian-associated ancestry cluster reportedly had fewer N-insertions in productive TCRs than the cohort mean. There were a few CMV-associated chains whose specificity for CMV antigens was confirmed in vitro.

With V trimmed by 4 bases and J by 7 bases, 12 bases remained unmatched. CDR1 is MDHEN and CDR2 is SYDVKM in the germline V gene. The CDR3 runs to 15 residues. Amplification used 60 Vbeta primers and 13 Jbeta primers. TCRdb's table, derived via immunoSEQ multiplex PCR, lists solely in-frame clones and lacks some. The table for this sample gives just under 65,000 clones. The sequence was collected from a boy younger than 18 in good health and CMV-seronegative. Material for sequencing was PBMCs. V is TRBV28 and J is TRBJ2-7, with 8 bases fitting TRBD2. The CDR3 region is CASSYFSGTGEEQYF. CDR3 DNA: TGTGCCAGCAGTTACTTTAGCGGGACGGGGGAAGAGCAGTACTTC.